This T cell receptor (beta chain) was profiled in a study of shared clonotypes between healthy human individuals. Genomic DNA of each subset was evenly split across several immunoSEQ plates. Here immunoSEQ multiplex PCR was the method, and the copy in TCRdb shows in-frame clones only, minus some. The sample lists around 550,000 clones, almost 97% seen once, with about 0.064% in the top ten. What was sequenced was naive CD4+ T cells sorted from blood. Subset indicated: CD45RA+ positively selected. The TCR originated in a woman aged 25 to 39 in good health.

The CDR3 region is CASSPRQGENLNTEAFF. In DNA form, the CDR3 reads TGTGCCAGCTCACCCCGACAGGGGGAAAACCTGAACACTGAAGCTTTCTTT. This chain links TRBV18 with TRBJ1-1, with 9 bases lining up with TRBD1. Per germline, CDR1 KGHSH and CDR2 LQKENI. The CDR3 extends over 17 amino acids. V lost 3 bases and J lost 0; bases outside the gene matches: 8. The whole variable domain, filled in from reference TRBV18 and TRBJ1-1, reads NAGVMQNPRHLVRRRGQEARLRCSPMKGHSHVYWYRQLPEEGLKFMVYLQKENIIDESGMPKERFSAEFPKEGPSILRIQQVVRGDSAAYFCASSPRQGENLNTEAFFGQGTRLTVV.